This TCR beta chain was captured by sequencing in a study of neoadjuvant anti-PD-1 for oral cavity cancer (dated by TCRdb to about 2021). A note on the overall study: Before undergoing curative-intent surgical resection, most patients got three to four biweekly nivolumab doses at 3 mg/kg. For patients who did not progress, a fourth nivolumab dose was given around day 43, followed by definitive surgical resection on days 50-56. A roughly 32% response rate was observed in the parent correlative cohort, in which over 9 patients were included. Patients with complete response, partial response or stable disease by RECIST 1.1 were defined as responders, whereas patients with progression were defined as non-responders.

Counted from cysteine to phenylalanine, this CDR3 has 16 amino acids. Only the CDR3 DNA is retained, 48 bases long and in frame from the first base. Via the germline V gene (reference sequence), CDR1 is MNHEY and CDR2 SMNVEV. The germline ends are 16 bases apart after V is trimmed by 6 bases and J by 4 bases. Of note for this clone: The clone's antigen remains unknown. Base qualities are not provided; no much larger clone lies one nucleotide away.

What the time point label conveys for this sample: after neoadjuvant nivolumab, at surgical resection. Patients were newly diagnosed with stage II-IVA oral cavity squamous cell carcinoma and had received no prior systemic or radiation treatment. Everyone in the cohort had locally advanced, HPV-negative oral cavity squamous cell carcinoma. No culture maintenance or expansion was done, as the peripheral blood mononuclear cells went straight to analysis. The samples were obtained from a longitudinal correlative study of a single-arm phase II trial testing neoadjuvant nivolumab in oral cavity squamous cell carcinoma. Genomic DNA-based TCRbeta sequencing was performed on subject-matched pre- and post-treatment PBMCs and tumors from three responders and three non-responders. Peripheral blood mononuclear cells were collected before nivolumab treatment and again after treatment, at the time of surgery. The Maxwell RSC DNA from Cells kit was used to isolate genomic DNA from PBMCs.

What the study reported, not specific to this receptor: A higher pretreatment blood Treg/Th17 ratio correlated with both higher pretreatment blood TCRbeta clonality and lower post-treatment tumor TCRbeta clonality. After neoadjuvant nivolumab, significantly higher T cell clonality (Gini index) was found within PBMCs in non-responders than in responders. TCR analyses included only three patients per response group, and the authors called for larger cohorts for validation.

PBMC libraries used mostly about 480 ng of input genomic DNA for deep sequencing, with six replicates per sample. The immunoSEQ hsTCRbeta kit was used to prepare TCRbeta libraries, following the manufacturer's instructions. The completed libraries were mixed into a single pool at 3 nM, then sequenced with an Illumina NovaSeq 6000 S4 flow cell. Per the authors' processing: The immunoSEQ Analyzer handled quality control and preprocessing of the raw data. The analysis was limited to productive rearrangements, and each clonotype was defined by a unique CDR3 amino acid sequence. Using the R package tcR, the researchers computed the Gini-Simpson index as their estimate of repertoire clonality. Student's t test was used to compare Gini indices, while Pearson correlation assessed associations with tumor size change. TCRdb retrieved this table from immuneACCESS and kept in-frame rearrangements only. Not all clones are present; in checked studies, unresolved V genes account for under half, and no reason is known for the remainder. The DNA was the basis for D and trimming; V, J and clone size are from that table. This sample holds around 13,000 clones; 76% were observed only once. Over 2% of the sample lies in the top ten.

This chain joins TRBV27 to TRBJ2-6; TRBD2 is a weak D gene call, 6 bases matching. The sequencing used PBMCs, collected after nivolumab (anti-PD-1) treatment. The receptor was derived from a person aged 35 to 85 with oral cavity squamous cell carcinoma. The CDR3 sequence is CASSGGGIGGANVLTF. DNA sequence: TGTGCCAGCAGCGGAGGAGGGATTGGAGGGGCCAACGTCCTGACTTTC.